This T cell receptor beta chain appears in the sequencing data of a study of cytomegalovirus exposure and HLA in healthy donors. This clone was observed a few times. This PCR relied on a set of 60 Vbeta primers and 13 Jbeta primers. Here immunoSEQ multiplex PCR was the method, and the copy in TCRdb shows in-frame clones only, minus some. Of 95,000 to 150,000 clones in the sample, 70% to 85% are singletons; the top ten hold 3% to 4%. The V gene end was trimmed by 8 bases and the J gene end by 7 bases; junction bases not matched to a gene: 4. The CDR3 has 12 residues. Germline CDR1 and CDR2: LNHDA and SQIVND (reference sequence).

This TCR was sampled from a woman between 50 and 59 years old in good health and CMV-seronegative. The material sequenced was PBMCs. The chain couples TRBV19 to TRBJ2-4; 8 positions match TRBD1. The chain's CDR3 is CASSRGQNIQYF. As DNA, the CDR3 is TGTGCCAGTTCCAGGGGGCAGAACATTCAGTACTTC.